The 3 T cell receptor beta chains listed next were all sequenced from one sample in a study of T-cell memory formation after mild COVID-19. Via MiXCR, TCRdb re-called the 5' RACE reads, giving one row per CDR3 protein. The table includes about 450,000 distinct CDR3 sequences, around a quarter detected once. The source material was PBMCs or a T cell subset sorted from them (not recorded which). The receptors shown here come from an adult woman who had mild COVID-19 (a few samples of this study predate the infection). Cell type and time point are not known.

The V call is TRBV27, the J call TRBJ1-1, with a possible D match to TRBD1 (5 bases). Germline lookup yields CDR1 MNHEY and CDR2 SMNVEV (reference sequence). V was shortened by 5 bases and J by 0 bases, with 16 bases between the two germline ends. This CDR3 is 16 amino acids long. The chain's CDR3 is CASSPRQSGLNTEAFF. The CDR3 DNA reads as TGTGCCAGCAGTCCCCGACAGTCGGGGTTGAACACTGAAGCTTTCTTT.

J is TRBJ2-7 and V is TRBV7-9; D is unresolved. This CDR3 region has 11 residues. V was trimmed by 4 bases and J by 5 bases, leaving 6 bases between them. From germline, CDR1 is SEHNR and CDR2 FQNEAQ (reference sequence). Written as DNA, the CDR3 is TGTGCCAGCAGCTGGGAAAACGAGCAGTACTTC. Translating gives CASSWENEQYF.

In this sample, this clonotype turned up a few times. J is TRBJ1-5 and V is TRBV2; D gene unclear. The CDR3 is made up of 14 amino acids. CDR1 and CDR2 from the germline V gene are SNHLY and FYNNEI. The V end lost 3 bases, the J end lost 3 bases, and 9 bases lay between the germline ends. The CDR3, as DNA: TGTGCCAGCAGTGAGGTAGGCCCCAATCAGCCCCAGCATTTT. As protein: CASSEVGPNQPQHF.